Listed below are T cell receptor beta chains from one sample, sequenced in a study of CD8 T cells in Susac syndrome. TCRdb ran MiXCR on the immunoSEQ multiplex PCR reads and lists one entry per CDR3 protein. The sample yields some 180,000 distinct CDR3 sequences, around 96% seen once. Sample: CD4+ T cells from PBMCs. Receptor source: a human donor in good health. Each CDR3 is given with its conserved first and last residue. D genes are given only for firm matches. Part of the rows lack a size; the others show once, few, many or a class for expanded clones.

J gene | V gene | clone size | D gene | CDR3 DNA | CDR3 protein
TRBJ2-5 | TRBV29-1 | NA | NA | TGCAGCGTTGAAGTCCGCGGTCCGGAGACCCAGTACTTC | CSVEVRGPETQYF
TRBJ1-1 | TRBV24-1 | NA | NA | TGTGCCACCAGTGCCCCGCCGGGCACTGAAGCTTTCTTT | CATSAPPGTEAFF
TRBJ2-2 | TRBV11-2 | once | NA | TGTGCCAGCACCAGCATAGGGGAGCTGTTTTTT | CASTSIGELFF
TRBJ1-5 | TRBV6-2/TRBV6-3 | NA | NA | TGTGCCAGCAGCCCTGCCTCATGGCAGCCCCAGCATTTT | CASSPASWQPQHF
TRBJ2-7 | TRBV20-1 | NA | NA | TGCAGTGCTATCCCACCGGGACACCTAGGCTACGAGCAGTACTTC | CSAIPPGHLGYEQYF
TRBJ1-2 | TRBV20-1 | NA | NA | TGCAGTGCCGCAACAGGGCCTAACTATGGCTACACCTTC | CSAATGPNYGYTF
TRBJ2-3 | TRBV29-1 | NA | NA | TGCAGCGTTGGGGGGCGGGAACAGTATTTT | CSVGGREQYF
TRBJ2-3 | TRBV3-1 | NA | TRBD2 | TGTGCCAGCAGCTATTATAGCGGGAAGTACACAGATACGCAGTATTTT | CASSYYSGKYTDTQYF
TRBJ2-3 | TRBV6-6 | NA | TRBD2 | TGTGCCAGCTCACTAGCGATGGATACGCAGTATTTT | CASSLAMDTQYF
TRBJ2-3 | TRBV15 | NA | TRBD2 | TGTGCCACCAGCAGAGTGGGACTAGCGGGAGAATCAGATACGCAGTATTTT | CATSRVGLAGESDTQYF
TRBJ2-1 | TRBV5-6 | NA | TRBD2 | TGTGCCAGCAGCTTGGAAAGACTAGCGGGTTACAATGAGCAGTTCTTC | CASSLERLAGYNEQFF
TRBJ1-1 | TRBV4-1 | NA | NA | TGCGCCAGCAGTTCTTTTACAGGGTCTAGGAACACTGAAGCTTTCTTT | CASSSFTGSRNTEAFF
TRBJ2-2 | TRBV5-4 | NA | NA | NA | CASSYRGRRAGELFF
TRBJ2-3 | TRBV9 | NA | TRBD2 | TGTGCCAGCAGCGTGGCTAGCGGGAGAGGCACAGATACGCAGTATTTT | CASSVASGRGTDTQYF